This T cell receptor (beta chain) is from a study of T cell repertoires in cytomegalovirus infection (dated by TCRdb to about 2019). With regard to the full study: Because public TCR beta signatures pointed to carriage of CMV infection together with the matching HLA type, the HLA type of each donor mattered for the analysis.

The CDR3 numbers 15 residues from cysteine through phenylalanine. Of the read, only the CDR3 DNA is kept; its 45 bases are in frame from base 1. The germline V gene encodes CDR1 DFQATT and CDR2 SNEGSKA (reference sequence). V and J are trimmed by 3 bases and 1 base, and the gene matches miss 5 bases of the junction. This clonotype has just a few counts. Its antigen is currently not known. The sample holds no much larger clone one base away, and base qualities are not on file. The sequencing machine was an Illumina HiSeq 1500. TCRdb's own reprocessing of the public reads used fastp at Q25 and MiXCR and kept productive beta chains. Identical CDR3 protein sequences are pooled into one entry, listed with their most common genes and DNA. The sample table contains hundreds of thousands of distinct CDR3 sequences; only one count was recorded for 9.6% of them. The ten top clones hold around 2.4% of the sample.

Here is what the overall study found, with its caveats: Carriers of CMV infection plus the relevant HLA type were discriminated by the cumulative frequency of public TCR beta family members in the study cohort and in an independent roughly 380-donor cohort. In the ex vivo response, HLA-C-restricted CMV-specific TCR beta clonotypes were dominant, and in two of eight donors the single most frequent clonotype came from this HLA-C-restricted group.

The V and J segments used are TRBV20-1 and TRBJ1-5; TRBD1 agrees with 8 junctional bases. The receptor comes from a human donor in good health (CMV status not recorded). Some clones in this sample may be carry-over from other donors' samples. Sample: PBMCs. The CDR3 protein is CSASLGQGSNQPQHF. The DNA sequence is as follows: TGCAGTGCTAGTTTAGGACAGGGAAGCAATCAGCCCCAGCATTTT.